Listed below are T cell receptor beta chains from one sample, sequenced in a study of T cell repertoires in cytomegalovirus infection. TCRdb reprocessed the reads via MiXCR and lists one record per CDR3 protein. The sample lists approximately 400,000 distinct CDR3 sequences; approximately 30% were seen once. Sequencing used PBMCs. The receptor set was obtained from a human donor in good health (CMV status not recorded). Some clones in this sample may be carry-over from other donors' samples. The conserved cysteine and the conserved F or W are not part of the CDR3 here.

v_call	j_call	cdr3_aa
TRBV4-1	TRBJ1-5	ASSQEVTTRGSRANQPKH
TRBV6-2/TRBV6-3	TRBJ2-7	ASSYPGRDYEQY
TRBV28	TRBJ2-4	ASSLSTDDQLAKNIQY
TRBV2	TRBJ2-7	ASSVYSEQY
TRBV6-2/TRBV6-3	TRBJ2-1	ASSYSPSNEQF
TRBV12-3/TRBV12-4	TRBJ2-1	ASSQYREQF
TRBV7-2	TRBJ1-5	ASSHTNQPQH
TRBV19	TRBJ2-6	ASRPDRVDSGANVLT
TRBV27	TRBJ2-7	ASSSPGQAYYEQY
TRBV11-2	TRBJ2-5	ASSRPGQGAETQY
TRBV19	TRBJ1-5	ASSQTGPGWLSNQPQH
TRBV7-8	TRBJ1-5	ASSLRTGDNQPQH
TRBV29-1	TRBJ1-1	SVGVTSRNTEAF
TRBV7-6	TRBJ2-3	ASSSPGSSTDTQY
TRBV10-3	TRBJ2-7	ASRLRGDSYEQY
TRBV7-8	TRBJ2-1	ASSPATSGGVYNEQF
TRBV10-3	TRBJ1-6	AISRDSPNSPLH
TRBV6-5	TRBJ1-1	ASSNSQDKAF
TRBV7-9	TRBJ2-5	ASSHLWEETQY